The 8 T cell receptor beta chains below come from one sample, sequenced in a study of human T cells and chemical hapten exposure. This sample's time point: patch test 2, 6 weeks after DPC sensitization. Treatment here: therapeutic diphenylcyclopropenone sensitization with weekly scalp DPC. TCRdb redid the calling of the RACE reads with MiXCR, one entry per CDR3 protein. The sample has about 140,000 distinct CDR3 sequences, roughly 10% seen once; the top ten hold 1.2% to 1.5%. The material was whole blood, obtained in connection with sensitization to the hapten diphenylcyclopropenone (DPC). Receptor source: a woman aged 45-65 years with alopecia areata. Some clones in this sample may be carry-over from other donors' samples.

V is TRBV29-1 and J is TRBJ1-2; D is uncertain. Germline V lookup: CDR1 SQVTM, CDR2 ANQGSEA. The CDR3 covers 13 residues. Trimming shortened V by 7 bases and J by 4 bases, and 16 bases separated the two germline ends. The CDR3 loop reads CSASPDASYGYTF. The DNA of the CDR3 is TGCAGCGCCTCCCCTGACGCCTCCTATGGCTACACCTTC.

This clonotype was counted only a few times. This rearrangement joins TRBV19 to TRBJ2-5; D remains ambiguous. CDR3 length equals 14 residues. Trimming stripped 1 base from V and 0 bases from J, with 6 bases between. Per germline, CDR1 LNHDA and CDR2 SQIVND (reference sequence). CDR3 sequence reads: CASSIGTDQETQYF. CDR3 nucleotides: TGTGCCAGTAGTATAGGGACGGACCAAGAGACCCAGTACTTC.

This clonotype was found many times. The CDR3 DNA reads TGCAGCGTCCGACAGGGAGACACTGAAGCTTTCTTT. It yields the protein CSVRQGDTEAFF. The chain has TRBV29-1 and TRBJ1-1; TRBD1 agrees at 7 bases. The CDR3 consists of 12 residues. CDR1 SQVTM and CDR2 ANQGSEA come from the germline V gene. With 6 bases clipped from V and 3 bases from J, the junction kept 4 bases outside the gene matches.

This clonotype came up a few times. The chain employs TRBV27 and TRBJ2-3, with 12 bases fitting TRBD2. The CDR3 runs 15 residues. V dropped 3 bases and J dropped 4; count of bases not matched to a gene: 2. The germline V gene has CDR1 MNHEY and CDR2 SMNVEV (reference sequence). The CDR3 spells CASSFRLAGADTQYF. DNA for the CDR3: TGTGCCAGCAGTTTCCGACTAGCGGGAGCAGATACGCAGTATTTT.

This clonotype was seen repeatedly, ten times or more. The gene calls are TRBV27 and TRBJ2-2; D is uncertain. With 1 base removed from V and 0 bases from J, the gap between germline ends came to 15 bases. Germline CDR1 is MNHEY and CDR2 is SMNVEV (reference sequence). The CDR3 extends over 18 amino acids. In DNA, the CDR3 is TGTGCCAGCAGTTTATTTCCTCGCAACTTCGCGAACACCGGGGAGCTGTTTTTT. It specifies CASSLFPRNFANTGELFF.

This clonotype has a count of ten or more. V and J are TRBV20-1 and TRBJ2-5; 10 nucleotides align to TRBD2. Germline CDR1 reads DFQATT; CDR2 reads SNEGSKA (reference sequence). This CDR3 has 15 residues. V shed 2 bases and J 1 base; nucleotides not matched to a gene: 4. Written as DNA, the CDR3 is TGCAGTGCTAGAAGAGCGGGAGGGCCCCAAGAGACCCAGTACTTC. Translated: CSARRAGGPQETQYF.

In this sample, this clonotype turned up many times. The J gene is TRBJ1-1, the V gene TRBV9; D is uncertain. V was clipped by 0 bases and J by 8 bases, with 14 bases between them. The CDR3 contains 14 residues. Germline V gene sequence: CDR1 SGDLS, CDR2 YYNGEE. The CDR3 is CASSVGGARVEAFF. CDR3 bases: TGTGCCAGCAGCGTAGGTGGCGCAAGGGTCGAAGCTTTCTTT.

This clonotype showed up many times. V is TRBV28 and J is TRBJ1-1, with TRBD1 as a possible D gene (6 bases). CDR3 size: 13 residues. V lost 6 bases, J lost 4 bases, and 12 bases lay in between. Germline V gives CDR1 MDHEN, CDR2 SYDVKM. The CDR3 region is CASRAGAGTEAFF. DNA of the CDR3: TGTGCCAGCAGAGCAGGGGCTGGCACTGAAGCTTTCTTT.